Listed below are T cell receptor beta chains from one sample, sequenced in a study of T cell repertoires in cytomegalovirus infection. TCRdb reanalysed the reads using MiXCR and keeps one entry per CDR3 protein. The sample holds under 500,000 distinct CDR3 sequences; under 55% are singletons and the top ten take around two fifths. Which antigens these TCRs recognize remains unknown. This specimen consisted of cultured PBMCs, obtained from culture after CMV antigen stimulation. Every receptor here comes from a human donor in good health (CMV status not recorded). Some clones in this sample may be carry-over from other donors' samples. The CDR3 runs from the conserved cysteine through the conserved F or W. A D gene is named only where the DNA matches it firmly. Expanded clones get a size class; other rows say once, few or many, or leave the size out.

>few|TRBV6-6|NA|TRBJ2-5
CASTGPRGETQYF
TGTGCCAGCACCGGGCCCCGAGGGGAGACCCAGTACTTC
>many|TRBV7-6|NA|TRBJ2-6
CASIPSPSSGANVLTF
TGTGCCAGCATCCCGTCCCCGAGCTCTGGGGCCAACGTCCTGACTTTC
>NA|TRBV12-3/TRBV12-4|TRBD1|TRBJ2-5
CASRSGQGARGETQYF
TGTGCCAGCAGATCGGGACAGGGGGCGAGAGGAGAGACCCAGTACTTC
>NA|TRBV6-2/TRBV6-3|NA|TRBJ2-1
CASSYPGKKDNEQFF
TGTGCCAGCAGTTACCCGGGAAAGAAAGACAATGAGCAGTTCTTC
>NA|TRBV6-4|NA|TRBJ2-5
CASSDDSGETQYF
TGTGCCAGCAGTGACGACAGTGGGGAGACCCAGTACTTC
>NA|TRBV10-3|TRBD2|TRBJ2-3
CAISEGTSGIPTDTQYF
TGTGCCATCAGTGAGGGGACTAGCGGAATACCCACAGATACGCAGTATTTT
>few|TRBV7-2|NA|TRBJ2-6
CASSAGIYPNSGANVLTF
TGTGCCAGCAGCGCGGGCATTTACCCGAACTCTGGGGCCAACGTCCTGACTTTC
>NA|TRBV7-2|TRBD1|TRBJ1-5
CASSRTGGPDPQHF
TGTGCCAGCAGCCGGACAGGGGGGCCCGACCCCCAGCATTTT
>few|TRBV7-6|NA|TRBJ1-5
CASSSTAAGQPQHF
TGTGCCAGCAGCTCGACAGCCGCGGGGCAGCCCCAGCATTTT
>NA|TRBV5-1|NA|TRBJ2-1
CASSLEGMDNEQFF
TGCGCCAGCAGCTTGGAGGGAATGGACAATGAGCAGTTCTTC
>NA|TRBV7-6|NA|TRBJ2-7
CASSLVWGESSYEQYF
TGTGCCAGCAGCTTAGTGTGGGGGGAGAGCTCCTACGAGCAGTACTTC
>NA|TRBV11-2|TRBD2|TRBJ2-3
CASSLVGGRFPDTQYF
TGTGCCAGCAGCTTAGTTGGCGGGAGGTTCCCAGATACGCAGTATTTT
>few|TRBV7-2|TRBD1|TRBJ1-1
CASSSGTGRSTEAFF
TGTGCCAGCAGCTCGGGGACAGGGAGGAGTACTGAAGCTTTCTTT
>NA|TRBV4-1|NA|TRBJ1-1
CASSQRNTEAFF
TGCGCCAGCAGCCAACGGAACACTGAAGCTTTCTTT
>NA|TRBV6-6|NA|TRBJ1-5
CASSDKEVSNQPQHF
TGTGCCAGCAGCGACAAGGAGGTCAGCAATCAGCCCCAGCATTTT
>NA|TRBV7-9|NA|TRBJ1-4
CASSLGGEEKLFF
TGTGCCAGCAGCCTAGGTGGGGAAGAAAAACTGTTTTTT
>NA|TRBV6-1|NA|TRBJ2-3
CASSDESTGRTDTQYF
TGTGCCAGCAGTGACGAGTCGACAGGGAGGACAGATACGCAGTATTTT
>NA|TRBV19|NA|TRBJ2-1
CASSSVGGYSYNEQFF
TGTGCCAGTAGTTCCGTTGGGGGGTACTCCTACAATGAGCAGTTCTTC
>few|TRBV20-1|NA|TRBJ1-5
CSASRYSNQPQHF
TGCAGTGCCAGTCGTTATAGCAATCAGCCCCAGCATTTT
>many|TRBV7-2|NA|TRBJ2-1
CASSSTPGPPSYEQFF
TGTGCCAGCAGCTCCACCCCGGGACCCCCCTCTTATGAGCAGTTCTTC
>NA|TRBV6-1|NA|TRBJ2-5
CATGREREETQYF
TGTGCCACCGGCAGGGAACGGGAAGAGACCCAGTACTTC
>few|TRBV7-2|NA|TRBJ1-1
CASSLPLQGPRSGTGAFF
TGTGCCAGCAGCTTGCCCTTACAGGGACCTCGATCAGGCACAGGCGCTTTCTTT
>NA|TRBV7-8|TRBD2|TRBJ2-7
CASSQLAGGFYEQYF
TGTGCCAGCAGCCAATTAGCGGGAGGGTTCTACGAGCAGTACTTC
>few|TRBV7-9|TRBD1|TRBJ1-1
CASRRNRGSEAFF
TGTGCCAGCAGGCGAAACAGGGGTAGTGAAGCTTTCTTT
>NA|TRBV12-3/TRBV12-4|NA|TRBJ1-1
CASTPLRGSEAFF
TGTGCCAGCACTCCTTTGAGGGGTTCTGAAGCTTTCTTT